This TCR beta chain was sequenced for a study of patients and donors after allogeneic stem cell transplantation. TCRdb passed the RT-PCR reads through MiXCR, listing each CDR3 protein once. The sample has 390,000 or so distinct CDR3 sequences, more than 15% seen once. Germline V CDR1 and CDR2: SGHRS, YFSETQ. The CDR3 runs to 15 residues. V shed 4 bases, J shed 4 bases, and the junction held 5 bases outside the gene matches. The V and J genes are TRBV5-1 and TRBJ2-4, with 10 bases aligning to TRBD1. The sample comprised blood, either unsorted or a sorted T cell fraction (not recorded which). This receptor was obtained from a human donor who was either an allogeneic HSCT recipient or a stem cell or donor lymphocyte infusion donor (not recorded which). It is not recorded whose cells these are; they may come from a transplant donor. The chain's CDR3 is CASSPWGQGKNIQYF. The CDR3 DNA reads as TGCGCCAGCAGCCCCTGGGGACAGGGGAAAAACATTCAGTACTTC.